The 25 T cell receptor beta chains given below trace back to one sample, sequenced in a study of shared clonotypes between healthy human individuals (TCRdb year 2020). The library was generated by the immunoSEQ multiplex PCR assay. TCRdb obtained this table from immuneACCESS and retained in-frame rearrangements with V and J assigned. These tables miss some clones; where compared with another copy, unresolved V genes account for less than half of the shortfall, and the remainder is unexplained. Here the sample has 400,000 to 600,000 clones; 70% to 80% occur a single time. About 12% of the sample comes from the top ten. Sequences were obtained from PBMCs. The origin of the receptors is a woman aged 35 to 49 in good health. Some clones in this sample may be carry-over from other donors' samples.

The CDR3 DNA follows: TGTGCCAGCAGTGCCACAATTAGCGGGAGTGGGGGAGATACGCAGTATTTT. It yields the protein CASSATISGSGGDTQYF. The chain uses TRBV2 and TRBJ2-3; 9 bases match TRBD2. The germline CDR1 and CDR2 sequences are SNHLY and FYNNEI. Trimming removed 4 bases from V and 5 bases from J; junction bases left unmatched: 13. The CDR3 has 17 residues.

The chain combines TRBV2 with TRBJ2-7; 15 bases match TRBD2. Unmatched junction bases numbered 10, after V lost 6 bases and J lost 4 bases. Germline loops: CDR1 SNHLY, CDR2 FYNNEI. The CDR3 runs 17 residues. CDR3: CASSPPGLAGGWYEQYF. CDR3 nucleotides: TGTGCCAGCAGCCCTCCGGGACTAGCGGGAGGATGGTACGAGCAGTACTTC.

The chain uses TRBV2 and TRBJ2-3, with TRBD2 matching over 8 bases. The J segment lost 2 bases and the V segment lost 7 bases, leaving 11 bases of the junction unmatched. This CDR3 comprises 16 residues. The germline V gene has CDR1 SNHLY and CDR2 FYNNEI. The CDR3 loop is CASTRGLAGFTDTQYF. The CDR3 DNA is TGTGCCAGCACTAGAGGCCTAGCGGGTTTCACAGATACGCAGTATTTT. The full variable domain, with the rest looked up from reference TRBV2 and TRBJ2-3, is EPEVTQTPSHQVTQMGQEVILRCVPISNHLYFYWYRQILGQKVEFLVSFYNNEISEKSEIFDDQFSVERPDGSNFTLKIRSTKLEDSAMYFCASTRGLAGFTDTQYFGPGTRLTVL.

The chain recombines TRBV5-5 with TRBJ1-5; TRBD1 might be the D (6 bases). Germline assignment: CDR1 SGHKS and CDR2 YYEKEE (reference sequence). The length of the CDR3 is 15 residues. V lost 6 bases and J 1 base, leaving 14 bases between the germline ends. CDR3 DNA sequence: TGTGCCAGCACCATAGGGGGGCAGAGCAATCAGCCCCAGCATTTT. Translating gives CASTIGGQSNQPQHF.

The chain uses TRBV7-2 and TRBJ2-1, with a possible D match to TRBD2 (6 bases). Trimming stripped 5 bases from V and 0 bases from J, with 8 bases between. The CDR3 totals 14 residues. The V gene's germline CDR1 is SGHTA and CDR2 FQGNSA. The CDR3 loop reads CASSKAGSYNEQFF. The CDR3 bases are TGTGCCAGCAGCAAAGCGGGCTCCTACAATGAGCAGTTCTTC.

The chain carries TRBV2 and TRBJ2-5, with 8 bases aligning to TRBD1. After removal of 6 bases from V and 5 bases from J, the junction contained 5 bases not matched to a gene. Germline lookup yields CDR1 SNHLY and CDR2 FYNNEI. CDR3 length equals 13 residues. CDR3 in amino acids: CASSLDREETQYF. The CDR3 DNA follows: TGTGCCAGCAGCCTGGACAGGGAGGAGACCCAGTACTTC.

This clone showed up just a few times. The chain couples TRBV7-2 to TRBJ2-1, with unresolved D. This CDR3 has 9 amino acids. Germline CDR1 and CDR2: SGHTA and FQGNSA. As DNA, the CDR3 is TGTGCAAGCCCCAATGAGCAGTTCTTC. Protein sequence: CASPNEQFF.

This chain joins TRBV6-6 and TRBJ2-1; 14 bases align to TRBD2. The CDR3 has 16 residues. The V segment lost 3 bases and the J segment 6 bases; nucleotides outside the gene matches: 4. Germline V gene lookup returns CDR1 MNHNY and CDR2 SVGAGI (reference sequence). The CDR3 DNA sequence: TGTGCCAGCAGTTATCGGGGACTAGCGGGAGTCAATGAGCAGTTCTTC. It is translated as CASSYRGLAGVNEQFF.

The chain links TRBV5-6 to TRBJ1-5; weak D call: TRBD1 (5 bases). Trimming shortened V by 2 bases and J by 0 bases, and 9 bases separated the two germline ends. Germline CDR1 is SGHDT and CDR2 is YYEEEE. This CDR3 is built from 15 residues. CDR3 residues: CASSLRQYSNQPQHF. CDR3 in DNA: TGTGCCAGCAGCTTACGACAGTATAGCAATCAGCCCCAGCATTTT.

The rearrangement uses TRBV28 and TRBJ1-2, with D tentatively TRBD1 (5 bases). Trimming cost V 6 bases and J 12 bases, with 17 bases left between them. This CDR3 comprises 12 residues. Germline CDR1 is MDHEN and CDR2 is SYDVKM. CDR3 protein: CASSSGGVYNTF. CDR3 nucleotide sequence: TGTGCCAGCAGCTCCGGAGGGGTATATAACACCTTC.

The rearrangement uses TRBV6-4 and TRBJ2-2; a weak D match, TRBD2 (5 bases). The CDR3 has 13 residues. Trimming took 8 bases from V and 4 from J, leaving 11 bases between them. CDR1 is MRHNA and CDR2 is SNTAGT in the germline V gene. The CDR3 region has the DNA TGTGCCAGCGAGTCCGCGGGCACCGGGGAGCTGTTTTTT. It yields the protein CASESAGTGELFF.

V is TRBV7-2 and J is TRBJ2-2; D unclear. Germline V gene sequence: CDR1 SGHTA, CDR2 FQGNSA. Trimming removed 1 base at V and 0 bases at J, with 6 bases between. The CDR3 has 15 amino acids. The CDR3 here is CASSLVVTNTGELFF. The CDR3 bases are TGTGCCAGCAGCTTAGTAGTGACGAACACCGGGGAGCTGTTTTTT.

This clone was counted only a few times. Since a much larger clone is just one base distant, this may be a read error. The chain joins TRBV5-1 to TRBJ2-6; unclear D gene. Trimming left V 0 bases short and J 2 bases short, with 6 bases between. The V gene's germline CDR1 is SGHRS and CDR2 YFSETQ. This CDR3 comprises 15 residues. The CDR3 region is CASSLVGTGANVLTF. As DNA, the CDR3 is TGCGCCAGCAGCTTGGTTGGGACTGGGGCCAACGTCCTGACTTTC.

The gene calls are TRBV28 and TRBJ2-1, with 9 bases identical to TRBD1. The CDR3 totals 17 residues. The trim removed 4 bases at V and 12 bases at J, leaving 19 bases unmatched. Germline V lookup: CDR1 MDHEN, CDR2 SYDVKM. The CDR3 DNA sequence: TGTGCCAGCAGTTGGACAGGGGCCCTAAACCTTCTCGTGGGGCAGTTCTTC. It encodes CASSWTGALNLLVGQFF.

V gene TRBV6-5 combines with J gene TRBJ2-2; TRBD1 matches 8 bases. CDR3 length equals 15 residues. CDR1 and CDR2 (germline): MNHEY, SVGAGI. V shed 4 bases and J 1 base; nucleotides not matched to a gene: 2. CDR3 DNA sequence: TGTGCCAGCAGTTCAGGACAGGGGAACACCGGGGAGCTGTTTTTT. Its protein product is CASSSGQGNTGELFF.

The chain carries TRBV10-1 and TRBJ2-1; the D call may be TRBD1 or TRBD2 (5 bases each). The CDR3 contains 16 residues. Germline CDR1 WNHNN, CDR2 SYGVQD (reference sequence). Trimming shortened V by 0 bases and J by 5 bases, and 14 bases separated the two germline ends. The CDR3 sequence: CASSESNWDENNEQFF. In DNA, the CDR3 is TGCGCCAGCAGTGAGTCGAACTGGGACGAAAACAATGAGCAGTTCTTC.

This clone was seen only a few times. The chain recombines TRBV18 with TRBJ2-1; D uncertain. Between the trimmed V and J ends, which lost 0 bases and 3 bases, there was a span of 12 bases. The CDR3 consists of 16 residues. The V gene's germline CDR1 is KGHSH and CDR2 LQKENI. The CDR3 region is CASSPPSRKDYNEQFF. In DNA, the CDR3 is TGTGCCAGCTCACCACCGTCACGTAAAGACTACAATGAGCAGTTCTTC.

J is TRBJ2-3 and V is TRBV5-6; D possibly corresponds to TRBD1 (6 bases). V was pared by 1 base and J by 3 bases, with 12 bases between. Germline lookup yields CDR1 SGHDT and CDR2 YYEEEE. This CDR3 region has 15 residues. The DNA for the CDR3 is TGTGCCAGCAGCTTGTCCGGACAGATAACAGATACGCAGTATTTT. Protein: CASSLSGQITDTQYF.

The chain recombines TRBV27 with TRBJ2-1; D is possibly TRBD1 or TRBD2 (6 bases each). V lost 3 bases and J lost 5, with 20 bases in between. The CDR3 extends over 17 amino acids. From germline, CDR1 is MNHEY and CDR2 SMNVEV (reference sequence). Here the CDR3 DNA reads TGTGCCAGCAGTTTCGCTATTGGCCTAAGGGGGGACAATGAGCAGTTCTTC. Protein: CASSFAIGLRGDNEQFF.

The V gene is TRBV18, the J gene TRBJ1-2; the match to TRBD1 covers 8 bases. The CDR3 totals 15 residues. Germline CDR1 is KGHSH and CDR2 is LQKENI. After removal of 3 bases from V and 7 bases from J, the junction contained 10 bases not matched to a gene. CDR3 nucleotides: TGTGCCAGCTCACCGACTGGGACAGGCGTAGGTGGCTACACCTTC. Its translation is CASSPTGTGVGGYTF.

V is TRBV7-8 and J is TRBJ1-4; D gene uncertain. Trimming took off 5 bases at V and 15 bases at J, with 16 bases between the two ends. The CDR3 contains 12 residues. Germline CDR1 SGHVS, CDR2 FQNEAQ. The CDR3 protein is CASSPGSAQVFF. CDR3 nucleotides: TGTGCCAGCAGCCCGGGTTCGGCCCAGGTGTTTTTT. Drawing the rest from reference TRBV7-8 and TRBJ1-4, the complete variable domain is GAGVSQSPRYKVAKRGQDVALRCDPISGHVSLFWYQQALGQGPEFLTYFQNEAQLDKSGLPSDRFFAERPEGSVSTLKIQRTQQEDSAVYLCASSPGSAQVFFGSGTQLSVL.

This clone was recorded only once. This chain uses TRBV11-1 with TRBJ1-4; the D is unclear. Trimming removed 5 bases from V and 0 bases from J, with 7 bases in between. The CDR3 length is 14 residues. Germline CDR1 is SGHAT and CDR2 is FQDESV (reference sequence). The CDR3 region has the DNA TGTGCCAGCAGCGCCAGTACAACTAATGAAAAACTGTTTTTT. Its protein is CASSASTTNEKLFF. The full variable domain, rest sourced from reference TRBV11-1 and TRBJ1-4, is EAEVAQSPRYKITEKSQAVAFWCDPISGHATLYWYRQILGQGPELLVQFQDESVVDDSQLPKDRFSAERLKGVDSTLKIQPAELGDSAMYLCASSASTTNEKLFFGSGTQLSVL.

This chain joins TRBV30 and TRBJ2-5; D is perhaps TRBD2 (5 bases). The CDR3 is 15 amino acids. Germline V gene lookup returns CDR1 GTSNPN and CDR2 SVGIG (reference sequence). V dropped 2 bases and J dropped 2 bases, with 15 bases sitting between them. The CDR3 here is CAWSSLSSGQETQYF. The CDR3 nucleotides read TGTGCCTGGAGTTCCCTAAGTTCGGGGCAAGAGACCCAGTACTTC.

V gene TRBV10-2 combines with J gene TRBJ1-4; D possibly corresponds to TRBD1 (5 bases). Germline lookup yields CDR1 WSHSY and CDR2 SAAADI. The CDR3 runs to 14 residues. The V gene lost 4 bases and the J gene lost 4 bases, with 10 bases spanning the gap. CDR3 in DNA: TGCGCCAGCAGTGTTACAGGCGGTAATGAAAAACTGTTTTTT. Protein product: CASSVTGGNEKLFF.

The rearrangement joins TRBV11-2 to TRBJ2-4, with 12 positions matching TRBD2. Germline V gene sequence: CDR1 SGHAT, CDR2 FQNNGV. The V segment lost 3 bases and the J segment 7 bases; nucleotides outside the gene matches: 10. This CDR3 region has 17 residues. For the CDR3, the DNA is TGTGCCAGCAGCTTGCCCCTAGCGGGAGGGCCTGAGAACATTCAGTACTTC. The encoded protein is CASSLPLAGGPENIQYF.